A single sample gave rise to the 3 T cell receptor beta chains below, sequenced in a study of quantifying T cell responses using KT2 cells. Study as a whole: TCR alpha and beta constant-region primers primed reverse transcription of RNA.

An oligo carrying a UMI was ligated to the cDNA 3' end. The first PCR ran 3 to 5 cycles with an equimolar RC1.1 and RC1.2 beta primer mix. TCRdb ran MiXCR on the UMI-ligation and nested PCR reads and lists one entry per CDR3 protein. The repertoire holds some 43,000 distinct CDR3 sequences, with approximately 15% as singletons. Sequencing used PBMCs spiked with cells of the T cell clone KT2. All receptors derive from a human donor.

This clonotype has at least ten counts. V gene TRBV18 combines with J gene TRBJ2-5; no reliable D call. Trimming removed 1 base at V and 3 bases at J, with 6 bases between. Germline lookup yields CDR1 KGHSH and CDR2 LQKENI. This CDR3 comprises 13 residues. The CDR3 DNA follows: TGTGCCAGCTCACCACAGGCTAAAGAGACCCAGTACTTC. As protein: CASSPQAKETQYF.

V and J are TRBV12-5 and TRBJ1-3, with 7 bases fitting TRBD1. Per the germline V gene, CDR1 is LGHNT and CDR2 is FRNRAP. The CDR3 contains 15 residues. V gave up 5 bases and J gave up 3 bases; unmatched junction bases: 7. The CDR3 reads CASGDREFGGNTIYF. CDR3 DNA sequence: TGTGCTAGTGGTGACAGGGAATTTGGTGGAAACACCATATATTTT.

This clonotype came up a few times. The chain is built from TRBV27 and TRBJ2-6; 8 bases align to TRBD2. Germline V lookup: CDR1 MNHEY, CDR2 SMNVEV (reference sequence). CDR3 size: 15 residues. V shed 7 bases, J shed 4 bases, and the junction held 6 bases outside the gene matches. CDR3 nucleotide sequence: TGTGCCAGCAAGACCGGGGGGGAGGGGGCCAACGTCCTGACTTTC. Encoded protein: CASKTGGEGANVLTF. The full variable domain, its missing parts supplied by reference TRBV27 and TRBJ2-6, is EAQVTQNPRYLITVTGKKLTVTCSQNMNHEYMSWYRQDPGLGLRQIYYSMNVEVTDKGDVPEGYKVSRKEKRNFPLILESPSPNQTSLYFCASKTGGEGANVLTFGAGSRLTVL.